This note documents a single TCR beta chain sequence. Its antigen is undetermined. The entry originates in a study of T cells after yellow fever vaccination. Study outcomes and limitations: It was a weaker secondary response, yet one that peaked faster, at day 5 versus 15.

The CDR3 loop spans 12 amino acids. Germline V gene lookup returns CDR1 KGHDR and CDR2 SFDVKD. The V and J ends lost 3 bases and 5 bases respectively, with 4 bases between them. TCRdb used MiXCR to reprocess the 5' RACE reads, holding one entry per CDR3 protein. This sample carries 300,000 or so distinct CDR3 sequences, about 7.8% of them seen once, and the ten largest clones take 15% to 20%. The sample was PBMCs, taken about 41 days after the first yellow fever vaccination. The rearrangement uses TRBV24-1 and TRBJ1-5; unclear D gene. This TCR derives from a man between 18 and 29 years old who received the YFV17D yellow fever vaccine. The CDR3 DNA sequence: TGTGCCACCAGTGATGTTGATCAGCCCCAGCATTTT. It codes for CATSDVDQPQHF.